This T cell receptor beta chain was found in a study of technical replicates of blood from several donors. TCRdb's copy holds only in-frame clones and misses some; the assay was immunoSEQ multiplex PCR. This sample has 85,000 to 100,000 clones, with approximately 90% found just once. Material: T cells isolated from PBMCs. The receptor was isolated from a human donor in good health.

CDR3 amino acids: CASSMGQIDTGELFF. The CDR3 DNA follows: TGTGCCAGCAGCATGGGACAGATAGACACCGGGGAGCTGTTTTTT. The rearrangement links TRBV5-4 to TRBJ2-2; 7 nucleotides match TRBD1. In germline, CDR1 is SGHNT, CDR2 YYREEE (reference sequence). The V segment lost 4 bases and the J segment 3 bases; nucleotides outside the gene matches: 6. CDR3 length: 15 amino acids.